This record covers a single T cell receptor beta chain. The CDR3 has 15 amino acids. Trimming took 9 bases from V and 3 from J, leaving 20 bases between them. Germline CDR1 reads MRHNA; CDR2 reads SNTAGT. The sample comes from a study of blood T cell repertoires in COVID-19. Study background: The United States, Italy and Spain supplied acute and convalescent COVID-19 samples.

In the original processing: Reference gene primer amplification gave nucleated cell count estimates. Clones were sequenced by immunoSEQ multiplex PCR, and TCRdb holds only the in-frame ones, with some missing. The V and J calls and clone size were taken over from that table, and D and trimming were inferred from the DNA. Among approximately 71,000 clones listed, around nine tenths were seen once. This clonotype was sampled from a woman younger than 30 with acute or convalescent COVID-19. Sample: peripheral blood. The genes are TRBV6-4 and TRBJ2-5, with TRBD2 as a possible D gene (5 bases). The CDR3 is CASFFNGKTKETQYF. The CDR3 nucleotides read TGTGCCAGTTTCTTCAACGGGAAGACAAAAGAGACCCAGTACTTC.